These T cell receptor beta chains were read from a single sample in a study of beta chain features in type 1 diabetes. Assay: immunoSEQ multiplex PCR; the TCRdb copy retains only in-frame clones and omits some. Found here are about 340,000 clones, around 8% of them singletons; the top ten hold less than 0.5%. Source material: central memory CD4+ T cells from blood. These TCRs come from a woman between 18 and 29 years old in good health. Each CDR3 is given with its conserved first and last residue. Fields, in order: V gene, J gene, clone size, CDR3 protein. A clone size is listed for some rows: how often the clone was seen (once, few, many), or a class if it is expanded.

TRBV2	TRBJ2-7	many	CASCEYYEQYF
TRBV10-1	TRBJ2-5	few	CASSESLVGTQYF
TRBV9	TRBJ2-5	few	CASSVGGQKQETQYF
TRBV10-3	TRBJ2-2	.	CAITPDRGTGELFF
TRBV7-9	TRBJ2-1	.	CASRRIAGGPGEQFF
TRBV28	TRBJ2-7	many	CASRIGQGYEQYF
TRBV5-8	TRBJ2-1	many	CASSARDGAYNEQFF
TRBV25-1	TRBJ2-5	.	CASSRGLAWFGETQYF
TRBV5-6	TRBJ2-3	.	CASSPGPGRSTETQYF
TRBV4-2	TRBJ1-5	many	CASSQDSGSNQPQHF
TRBV9	TRBJ2-2	few	CASSVERARGELFF
TRBV5-8	TRBJ1-2	many	CASSTVGFGYTF
TRBV7-3	TRBJ2-1	many	CASSLLKEASEQFF
TRBV19	TRBJ2-2	.	CASSIVGIQGGELFF
TRBV5-8	TRBJ2-5	few	CASSLRTGGVETQYF
TRBV14	TRBJ2-1	few	CASSLGTSGISRQFF
TRBV2	TRBJ1-1	few	CASKVVVVSNTEAFF
TRBV5-1	TRBJ2-7	.	CASSVQGADEQYF
TRBV20-1	TRBJ2-1	many	CSASRVGEQFF
TRBV7-9	TRBJ1-1	.	CASSLGGGNTEAFF
TRBV28	TRBJ2-3	medium-sized	CASSLGLAGKGGTDTQYF
TRBV6-1	TRBJ2-1	.	CASTGGYSYNEQFF
TRBV9	TRBJ1-2	.	CASSKTVLGYTF
TRBV28	TRBJ1-5	few	CASSIPGVGQPQHF
TRBV2	TRBJ2-7	few	CASSDRLAGSEQYF
TRBV18	TRBJ1-1	.	CASGARERAEAFF
TRBV5-1	TRBJ2-7	.	CASSLADLGEQYF
TRBV28	TRBJ1-2	many	CASTANYGYTF
TRBV15	TRBJ2-7	few	CATSRELAGGYEQYF
TRBV27	TRBJ2-7	.	CASSLYRARLSEQYF
TRBV4-2	TRBJ2-4	few	CASSQGDRGGKNIQYF
TRBV7-8	TRBJ2-1	few	CASSPQRSSYNEQFF
TRBV10-2	TRBJ1-4	.	CASSFAGRNEKLFF
TRBV4-3	TRBJ2-4	few	CASSQDLRGNIQYF
TRBV6-5	TRBJ1-5	.	CASSYRQEGGMHF
TRBV10-3	TRBJ2-1	.	CAISAGTLNEQFF
TRBV4-2	TRBJ2-5	few	CASSQPQGRQETQYF
TRBV19	TRBJ2-7	.	CASSIGDSGTATYF
TRBV10-3	TRBJ2-3	many	CAIRFTSGSADTQYF
TRBV7-2	TRBJ2-3	few	CASSLGTSGYTDTQYF
TRBV6-6	TRBJ1-5	.	CASSSQGGQHF
TRBV28	TRBJ1-2	.	CASSSYSYPGTVLNYGYTF
TRBV6-5	TRBJ2-7	.	CASRIKTGTYEQYF
TRBV6-6	TRBJ2-2	.	CASSYTGIYAGELFF
TRBV10-3	TRBJ2-1	few	CAISESGGRGSRGSYNEQFF
TRBV7-8	TRBJ2-7	.	CASSSGLETYEQYF
TRBV2	TRBJ2-2	few	CASNQGTGELFF
TRBV5-1	TRBJ2-7	.	CASSLVGTSTEQYF
TRBV7-2	TRBJ2-3	few	CASSLGLGSTDTQYF
TRBV18	TRBJ1-3	.	CASSPQGSGNTIYF
TRBV28	TRBJ2-7	few	CASSLALGVEQYF
TRBV28	TRBJ1-2	.	CASRPGLRVGYTF
TRBV28	TRBJ1-2	few	CASSLTGFGYTF